A selection of T cell receptor beta chains follows, all from one sample in a study of blood T cell repertoires in COVID-19. Profiling relied on immunoSEQ multiplex PCR, and the TCRdb table lists in-frame clones only, not all of them. The data hold about 160,000 clones, with about 80% observed a single time. The specimen sequenced was peripheral blood. Receptors originate from a woman older than 75 with acute or convalescent COVID-19. Both conserved end residues are part of each CDR3. A D gene is named only where the DNA matches it firmly.

TRBV24-1	TRBD1	TRBJ2-2	CATSKTGGYGELFF	TGTGCCACCAGTAAGACAGGGGGATACGGGGAGCTGTTTTTT
TRBV7-6	NA	TRBJ2-5	CASSSTQLQGSQYF	TGTGCCAGCAGCTCCACACAACTACAGGGCTCCCAGTACTTC
TRBV29-1	NA	TRBJ2-3	CSVVTHSTDTQYF	TGCAGCGTTGTTACTCATAGCACAGATACGCAGTATTTT
TRBV10-1	TRBD2	TRBJ2-1	CASSRLAGHNEQFF	TGCGCCAGCAGCCGACTAGCGGGTCACAATGAGCAGTTCTTC
TRBV7-9	NA	TRBJ1-3	CASSRAGNTIYF	TGTGCCAGCTCTCGGGCTGGAAACACCATATATTTT
TRBV6-5	TRBD2	TRBJ2-1	CASSYGRGNEQFF	TGTGCCAGCAGTTACGGGAGGGGCAATGAGCAGTTCTTC
TRBV5-1	TRBD1	TRBJ2-7	CASSLGTGPYEQYF	TGCGCCAGCAGCTTAGGGACAGGGCCCTACGAGCAGTACTTC
TRBV7-9	NA	TRBJ2-3	CASSLGLANAQYF	TGTGCCAGCAGCTTAGGCCTAGCGAACGCGCAGTATTTT
TRBV3-1/TRBV3-2	TRBD1	TRBJ1-2	CASSQDGTGYTF	TGTGCCAGCAGCCAAGATGGGACAGGGTACACCTTC
TRBV5-4	NA	TRBJ1-3	CASAGGPSGNTIYF	TGTGCCAGCGCGGGGGGGCCCTCTGGAAACACCATATATTTT